This entry is about one TCR beta chain. As yet, its antigen is unknown. This specimen comes from a study of cytomegalovirus exposure and HLA in healthy donors. Study observations and caveats: Earlier analysis looked at TCR beta V segments, and most were productive about 90% or about 30% of the time.

PCR used 60 Vbeta primers and 13 Jbeta primers. The assay was immunoSEQ multiplex PCR, and TCRdb's table has in-frame clones only and misses some. The sample has 140,000 or so clones; about 80% are singletons. The CDR3 sequence is 15 residues long. Germline values: CDR1 MNHEY, CDR2 SMNVEV (reference sequence). The germline V and J ends were trimmed by 1 base and 4 bases, with 10 bases remaining between them. The rearrangement joins TRBV27 to TRBJ1-4, with D unclear. Source material: PBMCs. The receptor comes from a man aged 35 to 55 in good health and CMV-seronegative. The CDR3 bases are TGTGCCAGCAGTTTATGGTCTTCTATTAATGAAAAACTGTTTTTT. Protein: CASSLWSSINEKLFF. Complete variable domain (other parts from reference TRBV27 and TRBJ1-4): EAQVTQNPRYLITVTGKKLTVTCSQNMNHEYMSWYRQDPGLGLRQIYYSMNVEVTDKGDVPEGYKVSRKEKRNFPLILESPSPNQTSLYFCASSLWSSINEKLFFGSGTQLSVL.